This is a list of T cell receptor beta chains from one sample in a study of memory CD4+ T cells and cytomegalovirus serostatus. Profiling relied on immunoSEQ multiplex PCR, and the TCRdb table lists in-frame clones only, not all of them. The sample yields about 44,000 clones, around 80% seen once. Sequenced input: memory CD4+ T cells from blood. Every receptor here comes from an adult in good health and CMV-seronegative. Both conserved end residues are part of each CDR3. A D gene is named only where the DNA matches it firmly. Some rows have no size entry. The others give once, few or many, or a class for an expanded clone.

TRBV7-9	-	TRBJ1-1	-	CASSLAEAFF	TGTGCCAGCAGCTTAGCTGAAGCTTTCTTT
TRBV29-1	-	TRBJ1-2	-	CSVDEGRGGYTF	TGCAGCGTTGACGAAGGGCGGGGAGGCTACACCTTC
TRBV5-4	-	TRBJ2-1	-	CASIPTGGVVDEQFF	TGTGCCAGCATACCAACAGGGGGGGTTGTTGATGAGCAGTTCTTC
TRBV6-1	-	TRBJ1-1	TRBD1	CASSGQGAVTEAFF	TGTGCCAGCAGTGGACAGGGGGCGGTTACTGAAGCTTTCTTT
TRBV19	-	TRBJ2-2	-	CASTKWAAKNTGELFF	TGTGCCAGTACCAAATGGGCAGCTAAGAACACCGGGGAGCTGTTTTTT
TRBV5-1	-	TRBJ2-7	-	CASSLLLDMDEQYF	TGCGCCAGCAGCTTGCTACTAGATATGGACGAGCAGTACTTC
TRBV7-8	-	TRBJ1-1	-	CASSLMDSRTEAFF	TGTGCCAGCAGCTTAATGGACAGCAGGACTGAAGCTTTCTTT
TRBV5-6	once	TRBJ1-1	-	CASSFGSGEHHTEAFF	TGTGCCAGCAGCTTTGGGTCCGGGGAACACCACACTGAAGCTTTCTTT
TRBV7-9	-	TRBJ2-1	-	CASSFRAAEQFF	TGTGCCAGCAGCTTCCGAGCCGCCGAGCAGTTCTTC
TRBV7-8	-	TRBJ1-1	-	CASSPATGNTEAFF	TGTGCCAGCAGCCCAGCTACAGGGAACACTGAAGCTTTCTTT
TRBV2	-	TRBJ2-2	TRBD2	CASRETSGETGELFF	TGTGCCAGCAGGGAGACTAGCGGGGAGACCGGGGAGCTGTTTTTT
TRBV14	-	TRBJ2-3	-	CASSPRGRWTDTQYF	TGTGCCAGCAGCCCCAGGGGAAGGTGGACAGATACGCAGTATTTT
TRBV7-9	-	TRBJ2-7	TRBD1	CASSRDRGPYEQYF	TGTGCCAGCAGTCGCGACAGGGGGCCTTACGAGCAGTACTTC
TRBV5-4	-	TRBJ1-1	-	CATGFRALNTEAFF	TGTGCCACGGGTTTCCGGGCCTTGAACACTGAAGCTTTCTTT
TRBV6-6	-	TRBJ1-2	-	CASRLQEGGYTF	TGTGCCAGCAGACTCCAGGAGGGTGGCTACACCTTC
TRBV10-1	-	TRBJ1-5	-	CASSQNSNQPQHF	TGCGCCAGCAGCCAGAATAGCAATCAGCCCCAGCATTTT